This T cell receptor (beta chain) was found in a study of cytomegalovirus exposure and HLA in healthy donors (dated by TCRdb to 2016 to 2017). A note on the overall study: An earlier analysis of roughly 500 of the donors reported about 250 Gb of sequence data and 100 million to 130 million unique TCR beta sequences from about 200 million T cells. An earlier analysis of approximately 640 of the donors applied high-throughput TCR beta sequencing to assess whether each TCR beta V gene segment acted as functional or pseudogenic. To predict cytomegalovirus infection status, the study combined high-throughput TCR immunosequencing, statistical association of individual TCRs with disease status, and machine learning. Typing coverage varied by locus: about 629-640 donors for A, B, C, DRB1 and DQB1; about 520 for DQA1; more than 600 for DPA1; under 490 for DPB1. The study used immunosequencing to profile the T cell repertoires of approximately 650 subjects and linked those repertoires to cytomegalovirus serostatus. Among about 370 genotyped donors of the cohort, an average of approximately 240,000 unique TCR beta nucleotide sequences was sequenced per donor, of which approximately 19% were non-productive. To study patterns of TCR occurrence, a later analysis re-analyzed previously published TCR beta repertoires from 666 donors and added high-resolution HLA genotyping. Roughly five DR-DQ haplotypes were handled as single units for association and clustering, since linkage in the cohort was strong. HLA typing included class I and class II loci at four-digit resolution. Among the 398 genotyped donors, approximately 81% belonged to the genetic ancestry cluster associated with self-reported Caucasian donors. Alongside the repertoire data, information on donor age, sex, ethnicity and CMV serostatus was compiled. About 320 gigabases of sequencing data and roughly 90 million unique TCR sequences were included in an early release covering roughly 600 HLA-typed donors. In a later genetic analysis, genome-wide SNP genotypes for 398 of the 666 donors were used, and that subset was treated as a discovery cohort. The aim of the study was to test whether cataloging public T cell receptors could identify signatures of past pathogen exposure. Besides the first cohort of 666 subjects, a separate validation cohort made up of over a hundred different subjects was used. Rather than using new phenotypic data, the later analysis identified candidate immune exposures from TCR beta sequences and from how often those sequences occurred across donors. Every repertoire in the discovery cohort had been generated on one and the same sequencing platform. The full study reports these points: Because some donors lacked HLA typing at each locus, the association tests relied only on the typed subset. A group of highly shared sequence variants was considered likely to be a technical artifact of the sequencing pipeline. This cohort had only TCR beta chains sequenced, and the lack of alpha or paired-chain data limited which features could be detected. A further reported finding was that TCR beta sequences accurately predicted the HLA-A and HLA-B alleles for most subjects in the first cohort. The classifier was reported to diagnose cytomegalovirus status with high specificity and sensitivity in both the original and validation cohorts. In a later analysis, HLA-associated TCR beta chains were found to be more clonally expanded and to have lower generation probabilities than equally common non-associated chains. When HLA alleles, especially DR and DQ, strongly co-occurred, attributing TCR associations to individual alleles was difficult. The authors suggested that the approach could potentially be extended to other disease states and immunological phenotypes. According to a later analysis, parvovirus B19, influenza, CMV and Epstein-Barr virus appeared linked to several top co-occurrence clusters. In a later genetic analysis, a missense DCLRE1C variant was associated with V-gene and J-gene trimming of TCR beta chains, and the association was replicated in an independent cohort. Presence/absence analyses assumed roughly uniform sequencing depth across donors, an assumption that may not hold. The study listed 150 to 200 TCR beta chains as associated with cytomegalovirus. A later analysis found that TCR association rates varied across HLA loci, with DRB1 alleles showing the most associated TCRs and HLA-C alleles the fewest. While some public TCRs were present in many individuals, most TCR sequences turned up only very rarely across donors. Most CMV-associated TCR beta chains appeared to be HLA-restricted in a later analysis, and the HLA associations seemed to be driven largely by CMV exposure. In vitro tests confirmed that a few of the cytomegalovirus-associated TCR beta chains recognize cytomegalovirus antigens. Some IMGT-functional V segments, including TRBV6-2 and TRBV6-3, could not be distinguished by the 87-base-pair reads and were therefore excluded. Compared with the roughly 720-donor mean, donors in an Asian-associated ancestry cluster had fewer N-insertions in productive TCRs, according to a later genetic analysis. At a false discovery rate of 0.05, a later analysis linked some 18,000 TCR beta sequences to specific HLA alleles. The only immune exposure information available for the cohort was CMV serostatus. Because counts were too low, roughly 16 rarely observed V segments, including chromosome 9 orphons, were excluded from the earlier analysis of roughly 580 of the donors. In an earlier analysis of some 640 of the donors, most TCR beta V segments were observed in productive rearrangements about 90% or about 30% of the time, broadly matching IMGT annotations. Linkage disequilibrium might explain the correlated functional status among segregating V segments, but an unknown experimental factor could not be excluded.

The cohort was made up of hundreds of healthy bone marrow donors. Cohort members were all nominally healthy when sampled, although unrecorded immune exposures were likely present. The donor was CMV seronegative and belonged to the group of around 350 seronegative cohort members. A peripheral blood sample was collected from each donor, and TCR beta sequencing was performed on peripheral blood mononuclear cells. The Qiagen DNeasy Blood Extraction Kit was used to extract genomic DNA from the blood cell samples. On this clone itself: Its antigen is currently not known. Base-call qualities are not available, and no considerably larger clone is one nucleotide away.

CDR1 and CDR2 are read off the germline V gene as SGHTA and FQGNSA. The V end gives up 8 bases and the J end 0 bases, leaving 1 base in the junction not matched to a gene. The CDR3 goes from the cysteine to the phenylalanine over 12 residues. Kept here is only the CDR3 DNA, which spans 36 bases and is read in frame from base 1. The library was produced with the immunoSEQ multiplex PCR assay. For the multiplex PCR, a mixture combining 60 forward primers for TCR Vbeta segments and 13 reverse primers for TCR Jbeta segments was used. The CDR3 region of rearranged TCR beta genes was amplified from genomic DNA with a multiplex PCR assay. Amplified TCR beta libraries were sequenced as 87-base-pair reads on the Illumina HiSeq System. Per the original workflow: A later analysis counted approximately 76 million unique TCR beta chains across the 666 repertoires, and some 11 million of these chains were shared by at least two donors. A nearest-neighbor algorithm error-corrected the raw reads and collapsed the reads into unique sequences, merging closely related sequences to remove PCR and sequencing errors. V, D and J gene segments were assigned by aligning CDR3 sequences to IMGT reference sequences. Each retained sequence needed at least a six-nucleotide match to both a V gene segment and a J gene segment. A rearrangement was called productive if the CDR3 had no stop codons and remained in frame with V and J, and every other rearrangement was called non-productive. CDR3 was defined by IMGT convention, running from the second conserved V-encoded cysteine to the conserved J-encoded phenylalanine. The earlier analysis of about 610 of the donors excluded sequences that lacked an unambiguous match to a single V gene segment. An earlier analysis of around 600 of the donors classified V segments as functional when productive rearrangements were above 56.7% and as segregating when the standard deviation between donors was above 5%. A statistical classification framework was built to diagnose cytomegalovirus status from the catalog of TCR beta chain sequences. V and J gene assignment, in a later analysis, came from comparing TCR nucleotide sequences with IMGT/GENE-DB human TR gene sequences. A later analysis assigned CDR3 sequences and most-parsimonious VDJ recombination scenarios with the TCRdist pipeline. In a later analysis, every TCR beta chain was defined by the combination of its CDR3 amino acid sequence and its V-gene family, and reads without a unique V-gene family were dropped. In a later analysis, approximately 640 highly shared, low-generation-probability nucleotide sequences were removed to address suspected cross-contamination and a sequencing artifact. For each public chain, a later analysis derived a clonal expansion index from normalized ranks of inferred template counts within each repertoire. In a later analysis, generation probabilities were computed using a VDJ recombination model fitted to out-of-frame rearrangements, and the results were checked against IGoR. Hypergeometric tests were used in a later analysis to score TCR-TCR, TCR-HLA and TCR-CMV co-occurrence, with a repertoire-size bias correction applied to the TCR pairs. A later analysis estimated false discovery rates by permuting HLA or CMV assignments 20 times. In a later analysis, co-occurring TCRs were grouped using DBSCAN, with TCRdist sequence similarity added in when clustering inside HLA-allele-positive subsets. Repertoires with fewer than 30,000 or more than 120,000 public chains, plus five repertoires with anomalous nucleotide sharing, were excluded from co-occurrence clustering. Imported from immuneACCESS, the table was reduced by TCRdb to in-frame sequences with V and J called. These copies leave out some clones; in studies compared against another copy, an unresolved V gene accounts for under half, and the cause of the remainder is not known. From that table come the V and J calls and clone size; the DNA was used to work out D and trimming. For this sample there are 90,000 to 110,000 clones; 69% appear just once. Roughly 3.2% of the sample lies in the top ten.

The chain is encoded by TRBV7-2 joined to TRBJ2-7; 7 central nucleotides agree with TRBD1. The clonotype originates from a man aged 25 to 40 in good health and CMV-seronegative. Sequencing was done on a sample of PBMCs. The nucleotide sequence is given as TGTGCCAGCGGGGACAGCTCCTACGAGCAGTACTTC. Translation gives CASGDSSYEQYF.